This T cell receptor (beta chain) stems from a study of blood T cell repertoires in COVID-19. Study-level background: The analysed material was cDNA or gDNA that came from T cells, B-cell-depleted T cells, or PBMCs.

CDR1 SGHVS and CDR2 FNYEAQ come from the germline V gene. This CDR3 contains 17 residues. Trimming shortened V by 2 bases and J by 0 bases, and 14 bases separated the two germline ends. Original handling: Reference gene primers were amplified, and this amplification served to estimate nucleated cell counts. Repertoires were generated with immunoSEQ multiplex PCR, while TCRdb's copy carries only in-frame clones and drops some. V and J calls and clone size are as listed in that table; D and trimming were resolved from the DNA. The data hold fewer than 300,000 clones, with around 88% observed a single time.

The receptor was isolated from a man aged 25-45 years with acute or convalescent COVID-19. This rearrangement joins TRBV7-6 to TRBJ2-4, with D perhaps matching TRBD2 (6 bases). Sequencing was performed on peripheral blood. CDR3 nucleotide sequence: TGTGCCAGCAGCTTACCCAGGAGGGATCGAGCCAAAAACATTCAGTACTTC. Translation: CASSLPRRDRAKNIQYF.